These 31 T cell receptor beta chains share one sample of origin, sequenced in a study of cytomegalovirus exposure and HLA in healthy donors. The PCR employed 60 Vbeta primers together with 13 Jbeta primers. Libraries were prepared by immunoSEQ multiplex PCR; TCRdb keeps only in-frame clonotypes and omits some of them. The sample lists roughly 100,000 clones, roughly 80% seen once, with approximately 4.3% in the top ten. What was sequenced was PBMCs. These receptors all stem from a middle-aged man in good health and CMV-seropositive.

The chain links TRBV9 to TRBJ2-5; D may be TRBD2 (6 bases). The germline V gene has CDR1 SGDLS and CDR2 YYNGEE. V gave up 0 bases and J gave up 5 bases, with 17 bases separating them. This CDR3 comprises 16 residues. The CDR3 region is CASSVVEGGLAETQYF. CDR3 coding DNA: TGTGCCAGCAGCGTAGTTGAGGGCGGTCTAGCGGAGACCCAGTACTTC. Drawing the rest from reference TRBV9 and TRBJ2-5, the complete variable domain is DSGVTQTPKHLITATGQRVTLRCSPRSGDLSVYWYQQSLDQGLQFLIQYYNGEERAKGNILERFSAQQFPDLHSELNLSSLELGDSALYFCASSVVEGGLAETQYFGPGTRLLVL.

The gene calls are TRBV29-1 and TRBJ2-1; D gene uncertain. V shed 8 bases and J shed 6 bases, with 11 bases lying between them. The CDR3 runs 11 residues. The germline gives CDR1 SQVTM, CDR2 ANQGSEA. This chain's CDR3 is CSHSLINEQFF. The DNA of the CDR3 is TGCAGCCATAGTTTGATCAATGAGCAGTTCTTC.

The CDR3 nucleotides read TGTGCCAGCAGTTATGCTACAGTGAACACTGAAGCTTTCTTT. Translated: CASSYATVNTEAFF. The rearrangement joins TRBV6-5 to TRBJ1-1; no clear D. Germline CDR1 MNHEY, CDR2 SVGAGI. V was clipped by 3 bases and J by 0 bases, with 8 bases between them. The CDR3 spans 14 residues.

This chain uses TRBV6-5 with TRBJ2-7; D remains ambiguous. Germline V gene lookup returns CDR1 MNHEY and CDR2 SVGAGI. This CDR3 is built from 13 residues. V lost 0 bases, J lost 1 base, and 4 bases lay in between. CDR3 region: CASSYSSSYEQYF. The DNA for the CDR3 is TGTGCCAGCAGTTACTCGAGTTCCTACGAGCAGTACTTC.

V and J are TRBV11-3 and TRBJ2-1; TRBD2 matches 9 bases. The CDR3 is made up of 15 amino acids. Germline CDR1 reads SGHNT; CDR2 reads YENEEA. The junction had 8 bases not matched to a gene; V was cut back by 1 base and J by 10 bases. The CDR3 here is CASSLGLAGREEQFF. The CDR3 DNA sequence: TGTGCCAGCAGCTTAGGGCTAGCGGGAAGAGAGGAGCAGTTCTTC.

The gene calls are TRBV7-6 and TRBJ2-5, with D unresolved. The CDR3 is made up of 13 amino acids. The germline V gene encodes CDR1 SGHVS and CDR2 FNYEAQ. V was cut by 1 base and J by 5 bases, with 8 bases left in between. CDR3 region: CASSLDLRETQYF. The CDR3 coding sequence is TGTGCCAGCAGCTTAGATTTGAGGGAGACCCAGTACTTC.

This clone was counted between two and nine times. The gene calls are TRBV28 and TRBJ2-5, with 7 positions matching TRBD2. The V gene's germline CDR1 is MDHEN and CDR2 SYDVKM. The CDR3 totals 13 residues. The V segment lost 2 bases and the J segment 7 bases; nucleotides outside the gene matches: 4. The CDR3 reads CASSLGGEGTQYF. The DNA of the CDR3 is TGTGCCAGCAGTTTAGGGGGGGAAGGGACCCAGTACTTC.

The chain links TRBV18 to TRBJ2-5; 14 nucleotides agree with TRBD2. Germline CDR1 reads KGHSH; CDR2 reads LQKENI. The CDR3 runs to 18 residues. V lost 1 base to trimming and J lost 4 bases; unmatched junction nucleotides: 8. The CDR3 loop is CASSPRAGTSGSIETQYF. DNA of the CDR3: TGTGCCAGCTCACCACGGGCCGGGACTAGCGGGAGTATAGAGACCCAGTACTTC.

The V call is TRBV27, the J call TRBJ2-5; tentatively, D is TRBD1 (5 bases). Germline V gene data show CDR1 as MNHEY and CDR2 as SMNVEV (reference sequence). V lost 2 bases to trimming and J lost 1 base, with 8 bases between them. The CDR3 has 14 residues. The CDR3 coding sequence is TGTGCCAGCAGTTTAGGCAGGGCCCAAGAGACCCAGTACTTC. Translating it yields CASSLGRAQETQYF.

The CDR3 loop is CASSDGLLEETQYF. The CDR3 nucleotides read TGTGCCAGCAGTGATGGTCTTTTAGAAGAGACCCAGTACTTC. The chain couples TRBV25-1 to TRBJ2-5; no firm D call. Germline CDR1 and CDR2: MGHDK and SYGVNS. The CDR3 is made up of 14 amino acids. Trimming shortened V by 3 bases and J by 3 bases, and 11 bases separated the two germline ends.

A few counts support this clone. The gene calls are TRBV27 and TRBJ1-4; D not resolved. CDR1 and CDR2 (germline): MNHEY, SMNVEV (reference sequence). V lost 5 bases and J lost 2, with 6 bases in between. This CDR3 spans 13 amino acids. The CDR3 protein is CASSQVTNEKLFF. Here the CDR3 DNA reads TGTGCCAGCAGTCAGGTGACTAATGAAAAACTGTTTTTT. The full variable domain, completed using reference TRBV27 and TRBJ1-4, is EAQVTQNPRYLITVTGKKLTVTCSQNMNHEYMSWYRQDPGLGLRQIYYSMNVEVTDKGDVPEGYKVSRKEKRNFPLILESPSPNQTSLYFCASSQVTNEKLFFGSGTQLSVL.

This chain uses TRBV7-3 with TRBJ2-1, with 12 bases matching TRBD2. The ends lost 5 bases at V and 7 bases at J; junction bases unmatched: 9. Per the germline V gene, CDR1 is SGHTA and CDR2 is FQGTGA. This CDR3 has 16 residues. The CDR3 nucleotides read TGTGCCAGCAGCCTATCCCTAGCGGGAGGGTGGAATGAGCAGTTCTTC. Amino acids: CASSLSLAGGWNEQFF.

The chain combines TRBV25-1 with TRBJ2-7; the match to TRBD1 covers 8 bases. The germline V gene encodes CDR1 MGHDK and CDR2 SYGVNS. The CDR3 loop spans 14 amino acids. V lost 4 bases to trimming and J lost 6 bases; unmatched junction nucleotides: 8. The CDR3 DNA reads as TGTGCCAGCAGTGGCCGGGACAGGATCGGCGAGCAGTACTTC. Its protein is CASSGRDRIGEQYF.

The chain joins TRBV5-6 to TRBJ1-2; D gene unclear. The germline V gene encodes CDR1 SGHDT and CDR2 YYEEEE. V lost 4 bases, J lost 1 base, and 5 bases lay in between. CDR3 size: 12 residues. CDR3 coding DNA: TGTGCCAGCAGCCAGAATAACTATGGCTACACCTTC. Its protein product is CASSQNNYGYTF.

The gene calls are TRBV5-1 and TRBJ2-6; unclear D gene. CDR1 and CDR2 (germline): SGHRS, YFSETQ. The CDR3 spans 16 residues. Trimming shortened V by 1 base and J by 0 bases, and 8 bases separated the two germline ends. CDR3 DNA: TGCGCCAGCAGCTTGTTGGGCTCCTCTGGGGCCAACGTCCTGACTTTC. It codes for CASSLLGSSGANVLTF. Using reference TRBV5-1 and TRBJ2-6 for the parts outside the CDR3, the full variable domain is KAGVTQTPRYLIKTRGQQVTLSCSPISGHRSVSWYQQTPGQGLQFLFEYFSETQRNKGNFPGRFSGRQFSNSRSEMNVSTLELGDSALYLCASSLLGSSGANVLTFGAGSRLTVL.

The chain has TRBV6-5 and TRBJ1-5, with D unresolved. Germline V gives CDR1 MNHEY, CDR2 SVGAGI. Trimming removed 11 bases at V and 7 bases at J, with 15 bases between. The CDR3 is made up of 12 amino acids. The CDR3, as DNA: TGTGCCCGGCAGAGGAAAAAACAGCCCCAGCATTTT. Its protein is CARQRKKQPQHF.

V gene TRBV29-1 combines with J gene TRBJ2-1, with no clear D. Germline-derived CDR1 and CDR2 are SQVTM and ANQGSEA. There are 13 residues in the CDR3. V shed 7 bases and J shed 0 bases, with 10 bases lying between them. CDR3 in amino acids: CSALTGSYNEQFF. In DNA, the CDR3 is TGCAGCGCTCTGACGGGCTCCTACAATGAGCAGTTCTTC.

The rearrangement uses TRBV27 and TRBJ2-3; D possibly corresponds to TRBD2 (5 bases). V was cut by 3 bases and J by 1 base, with 8 bases left in between. Germline V gene sequence: CDR1 MNHEY, CDR2 SMNVEV (reference sequence). The CDR3 has 14 amino acids. The chain's CDR3 is CASSFFSGTDTQYF. CDR3 nucleotides: TGTGCCAGCAGTTTTTTTAGCGGCACAGATACGCAGTATTTT.

The chain carries TRBV28 and TRBJ2-3; no clear D. The length of the CDR3 is 16 residues. Germline CDR1 is MDHEN and CDR2 is SYDVKM. V was cut by 4 bases and J by 3 bases, with 17 bases left in between. The CDR3 nucleotides read TGTGCCAGCAGTTCAACCATAAAGCCCCCGACAGATACGCAGTATTTT. This translates into CASSSTIKPPTDTQYF.

The rearrangement uses TRBV4-1 and TRBJ2-2, with 12 positions matching TRBD2. Germline CDR1 and CDR2: MGHRA and YSYEKL. The CDR3 runs 22 residues. V gave up 0 bases and J gave up 3 bases; unmatched junction bases: 17. The CDR3 sequence: CASSQEGPRTSGNVRHTGELFF. The CDR3 nucleotides read TGCGCCAGCAGCCAAGAAGGGCCCCGGACTAGCGGGAACGTCCGCCACACCGGGGAGCTGTTTTTT.

This chain uses TRBV27 with TRBJ2-6; 7 bases line up with TRBD1. V gave up 4 bases and J gave up 2 bases; unmatched junction bases: 2. This CDR3 has 15 amino acids. Germline V CDR1 and CDR2: MNHEY, SMNVEV (reference sequence). CDR3 in DNA: TGTGCCAGCAGTTCGACAGGGACTGGGGCCAACGTCCTGACTTTC. Translating gives CASSSTGTGANVLTF.

The rearrangement uses TRBV5-4 and TRBJ1-1; the D is unclear. V was clipped by 0 bases and J by 0 bases, with 9 bases between them. CDR3 length: 15 residues. CDR1 and CDR2 from the germline V gene are SGHNT and YYREEE (reference sequence). CDR3 in amino acids: CASSLVAGMNTEAFF. CDR3 DNA sequence: TGTGCCAGCAGCTTGGTGGCGGGCATGAACACTGAAGCTTTCTTT.

This CDR3 reads CASSTGLQPSYEQYF. The CDR3 DNA reads TGTGCCAGCAGCACGGGACTACAGCCTTCCTACGAGCAGTACTTC. The chain employs TRBV11-2 and TRBJ2-7; TRBD2 agrees at 7 bases. CDR3 length: 15 residues. The germline CDR1 and CDR2 sequences are SGHAT and FQNNGV. V trimming: 5 bases; J trimming: 1 base; junction bases outside the gene matches: 8. The full variable domain, completed using reference TRBV11-2 and TRBJ2-7, is EAGVAQSPRYKIIEKRQSVAFWCNPISGHATLYWYQQILGQGPKLLIQFQNNGVVDDSQLPKDRFSAERLKGVDSTLKIQPAKLEDSAVYLCASSTGLQPSYEQYFGPGTRLTVT.

This clone came up a few times. The V and J genes are TRBV6-1 and TRBJ2-7; D perhaps matches TRBD1 (5 bases). V was clipped by 10 bases and J by 2 bases, with 12 bases between them. This CDR3 has 12 amino acids. Germline V CDR1 and CDR2: MNHNS, SASEGT. CDR3 DNA: TGTGCCACCTCAGACAGAACCTACGAGCAGTACTTC. This gives the protein CATSDRTYEQYF.

The chain employs TRBV15 and TRBJ2-7; perhaps TRBD2 as D (6 bases). The CDR3 consists of 13 residues. The V and J ends lost 4 bases and 4 bases respectively, with 11 bases between them. Germline V gene sequence: CDR1 LNHNV, CDR2 YYDKDF (reference sequence). CDR3 protein: CATSTGREYEQYF. The DNA for the CDR3 is TGTGCCACCAGCACGGGGCGGGAATACGAGCAGTACTTC.

This clone was counted between two and nine times. V and J are TRBV6-1 and TRBJ1-2; 7 nucleotides match TRBD1. Looked up from germline, CDR1 is MNHNS and CDR2 is SASEGT. The CDR3 is 15 amino acids. Unmatched junction bases numbered 3, after V lost 2 bases and J lost 0 bases. The CDR3 spells CASSETGAANYGYTF. DNA of the CDR3: TGTGCCAGCAGTGAAACAGGGGCAGCTAACTATGGCTACACCTTC.

This rearrangement joins TRBV28 to TRBJ1-1; a possible D gene is TRBD1 (6 bases). The CDR3 totals 14 residues. Germline V gene data show CDR1 as MDHEN and CDR2 as SYDVKM. V was pared by 3 bases and J by 0 bases, with 8 bases between. DNA of the CDR3: TGTGCCAGCAGTTTTGGACAGATGAACACTGAAGCTTTCTTT. Its translation: CASSFGQMNTEAFF.

This clone occurred a few times. Within the sample, other DNA sequences also encode this same CDR3. This rearrangement joins TRBV2 to TRBJ1-1, with D possibly matching TRBD1 (5 bases). The germline V and J ends were trimmed by 1 base and 4 bases, with 10 bases remaining between them. The CDR3 runs to 14 residues. CDR1 and CDR2 (germline): SNHLY, FYNNEI. The CDR3 DNA is TGTGCCAGCAGTGAAGGGGGGGGTGGCACTGAAGCTTTCTTT. As protein: CASSEGGGGTEAFF.

This rearrangement joins TRBV2 to TRBJ2-7, with D possibly TRBD1 on 6 matching bases. The CDR3 contains 13 residues. Germline CDR1 reads SNHLY; CDR2 reads FYNNEI. Between the trimmed V and J ends, which lost 10 bases and 1 base, there was a span of 14 bases. The CDR3 region has the DNA TGTGCCATGTCCGGGACACCATCCTACGAGCAGTACTTC. Translation gives CAMSGTPSYEQYF.

V is TRBV28 and J is TRBJ2-2; 11 bases agree with TRBD2. J lost 2 bases, V lost 0 bases, and 14 bases had no gene match. Germline values: CDR1 MDHEN, CDR2 SYDVKM. This CDR3 has 21 residues. DNA for the CDR3: TGTGCCAGCAGTTTATGGGGGGCGGCTAGCGGGAGGCAATTAAACACCGGGGAGCTGTTTTTT. Residues: CASSLWGAASGRQLNTGELFF.

This clone was observed a few times. J is TRBJ2-7 and V is TRBV6-1; 9 bases map to TRBD1. The CDR3 is 15 amino acids. V lost 4 bases to trimming and J lost 3 bases; unmatched junction nucleotides: 7. Per the germline V gene, CDR1 is MNHNS and CDR2 is SASEGT. The CDR3 region has the DNA TGTGCCAGCAGTGTACGAGACAGGGGGGACTACGAGCAGTACTTC. This encodes CASSVRDRGDYEQYF.